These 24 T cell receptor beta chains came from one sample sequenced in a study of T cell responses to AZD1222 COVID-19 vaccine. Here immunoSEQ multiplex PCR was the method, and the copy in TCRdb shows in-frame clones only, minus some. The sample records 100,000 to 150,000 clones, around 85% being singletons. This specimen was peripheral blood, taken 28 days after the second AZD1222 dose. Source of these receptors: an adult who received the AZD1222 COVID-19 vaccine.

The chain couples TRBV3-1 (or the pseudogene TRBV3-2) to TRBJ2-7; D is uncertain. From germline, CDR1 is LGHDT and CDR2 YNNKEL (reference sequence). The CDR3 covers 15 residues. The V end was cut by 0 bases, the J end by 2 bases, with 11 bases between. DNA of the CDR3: TGTGCCAGCAGCCAAGACCCCGCGGTCCCCTACGAGCAGTACTTC. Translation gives CASSQDPAVPYEQYF.

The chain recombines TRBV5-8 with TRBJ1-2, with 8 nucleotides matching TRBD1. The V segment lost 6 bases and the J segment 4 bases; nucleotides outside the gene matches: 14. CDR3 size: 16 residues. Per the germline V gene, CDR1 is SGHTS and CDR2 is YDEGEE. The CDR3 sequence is CASTSRTGKVGYGYTF. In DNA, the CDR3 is TGTGCCAGCACCTCAAGGACAGGGAAGGTCGGCTATGGCTACACCTTC.

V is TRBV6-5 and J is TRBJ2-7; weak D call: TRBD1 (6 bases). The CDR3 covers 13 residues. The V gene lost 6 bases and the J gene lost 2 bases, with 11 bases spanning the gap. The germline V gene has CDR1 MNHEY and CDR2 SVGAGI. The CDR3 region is CASSRTDPYEQYF. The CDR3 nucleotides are TGTGCCAGCAGCCGGACAGACCCCTACGAGCAGTACTTC.

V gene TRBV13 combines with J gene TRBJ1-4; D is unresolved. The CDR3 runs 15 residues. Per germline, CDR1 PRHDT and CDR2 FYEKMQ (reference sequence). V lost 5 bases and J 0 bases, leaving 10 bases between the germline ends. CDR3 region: CASSTTPATNEKLFF. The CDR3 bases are TGTGCCAGCAGCACGACACCAGCAACTAATGAAAAACTGTTTTTT.

The CDR3, as DNA: TGTGCCAGCCAGAGGGGCTCGAACACCGGGGAGCTGTTTTTT. It yields the protein CASQRGSNTGELFF. This rearrangement joins TRBV27 to TRBJ2-2; either TRBD1 or TRBD2 may fit D (5 bases each). Germline loops: CDR1 MNHEY, CDR2 SMNVEV (reference sequence). V gave up 8 bases and J gave up 0 bases, with 10 bases separating them. The CDR3 contains 14 residues.

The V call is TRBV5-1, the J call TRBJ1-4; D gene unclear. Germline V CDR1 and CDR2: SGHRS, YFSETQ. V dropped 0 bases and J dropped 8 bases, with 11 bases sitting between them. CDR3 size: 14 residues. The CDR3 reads CASSLEVAFEKLFF. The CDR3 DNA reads TGCGCCAGCAGCTTGGAAGTGGCCTTCGAAAAACTGTTTTTT.

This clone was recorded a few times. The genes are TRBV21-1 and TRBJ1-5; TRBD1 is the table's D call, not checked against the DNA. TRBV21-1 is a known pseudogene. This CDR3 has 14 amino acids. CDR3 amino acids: CASSKWDDSQPQHF. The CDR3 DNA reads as TGTGCCAGCAGCAAATGGGATGACAGCCAGCCCCAGCATTTT.

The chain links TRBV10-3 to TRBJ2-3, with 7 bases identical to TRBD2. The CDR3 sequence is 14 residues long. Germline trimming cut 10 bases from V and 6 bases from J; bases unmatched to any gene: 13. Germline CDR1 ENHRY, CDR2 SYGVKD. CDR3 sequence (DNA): TGTGCCACCTCTAGGGAGGGGCAGACGGATACGCAGTATTTT. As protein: CATSREGQTDTQYF.

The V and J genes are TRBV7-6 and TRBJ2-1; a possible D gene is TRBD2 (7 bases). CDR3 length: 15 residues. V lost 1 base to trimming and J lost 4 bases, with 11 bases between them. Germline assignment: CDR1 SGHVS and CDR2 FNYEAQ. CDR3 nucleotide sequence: TGTGCCAGCAGCTTAGTGGGAGGGGGTTACAATGAGCAGTTCTTC. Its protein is CASSLVGGGYNEQFF.

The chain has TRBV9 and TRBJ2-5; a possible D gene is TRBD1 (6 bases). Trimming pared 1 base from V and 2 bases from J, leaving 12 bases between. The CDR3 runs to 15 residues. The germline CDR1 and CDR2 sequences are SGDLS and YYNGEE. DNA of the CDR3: TGTGCCAGCAGCGTACGATGGACAGCACAAGAGACCCAGTACTTC. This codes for CASSVRWTAQETQYF.

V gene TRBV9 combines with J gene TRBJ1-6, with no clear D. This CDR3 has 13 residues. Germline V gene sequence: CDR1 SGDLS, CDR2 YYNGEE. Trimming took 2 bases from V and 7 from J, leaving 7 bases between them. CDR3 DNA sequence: TGTGCCAGCAGCGTCGACTCCAATTCACCCCTCCACTTT. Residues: CASSVDSNSPLHF.

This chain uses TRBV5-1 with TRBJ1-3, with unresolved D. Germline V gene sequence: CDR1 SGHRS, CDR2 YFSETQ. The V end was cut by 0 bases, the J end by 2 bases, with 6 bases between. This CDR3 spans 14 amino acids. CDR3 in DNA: TGCGCCAGCAGCTTGGTGTCAGCTGGAAACACCATATATTTT. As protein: CASSLVSAGNTIYF.

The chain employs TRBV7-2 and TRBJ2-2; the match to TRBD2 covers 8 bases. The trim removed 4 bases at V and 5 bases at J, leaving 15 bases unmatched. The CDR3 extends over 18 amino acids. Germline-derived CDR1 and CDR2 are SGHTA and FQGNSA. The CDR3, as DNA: TGTGCCAGCAGCTCATCAACCTCACTAGCGGTGTTTACCGGGGAGCTGTTTTTT. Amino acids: CASSSSTSLAVFTGELFF.

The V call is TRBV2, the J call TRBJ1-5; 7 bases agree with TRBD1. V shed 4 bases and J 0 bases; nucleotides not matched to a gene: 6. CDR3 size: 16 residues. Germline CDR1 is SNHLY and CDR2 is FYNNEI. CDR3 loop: CASSGEGANSNQPQHF. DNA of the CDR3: TGTGCCAGCAGTGGGGAGGGGGCGAATAGCAATCAGCCCCAGCATTTT.

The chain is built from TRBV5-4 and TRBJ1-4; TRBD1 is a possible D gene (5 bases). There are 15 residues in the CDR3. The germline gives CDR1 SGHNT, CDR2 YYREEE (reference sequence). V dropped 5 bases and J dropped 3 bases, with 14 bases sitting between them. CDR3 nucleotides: TGTGCCAGCAGTTCTGGACGGGGCTCTAATGAAAAACTGTTTTTT. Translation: CASSSGRGSNEKLFF.

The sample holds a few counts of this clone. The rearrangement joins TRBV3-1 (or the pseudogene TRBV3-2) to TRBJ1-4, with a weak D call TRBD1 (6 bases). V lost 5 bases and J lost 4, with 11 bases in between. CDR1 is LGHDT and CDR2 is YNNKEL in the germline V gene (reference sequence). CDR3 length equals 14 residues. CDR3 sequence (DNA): TGTGCCAGCAGCTTCTCGGACAGTAATGAAAAACTGTTTTTT. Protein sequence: CASSFSDSNEKLFF.

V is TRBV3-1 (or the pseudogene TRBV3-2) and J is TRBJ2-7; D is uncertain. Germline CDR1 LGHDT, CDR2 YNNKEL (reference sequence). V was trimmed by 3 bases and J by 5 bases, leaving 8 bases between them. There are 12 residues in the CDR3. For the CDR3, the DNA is TGTGCCAGCAGCCACGAGGCCAACGAGCAGTACTTC. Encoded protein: CASSHEANEQYF.

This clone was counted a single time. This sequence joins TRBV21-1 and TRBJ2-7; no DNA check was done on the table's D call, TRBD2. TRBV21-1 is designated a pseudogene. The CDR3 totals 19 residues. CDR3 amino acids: CASSKALRPRGDGGYEQYF. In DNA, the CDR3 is TGTGCCAGCAGCAAAGCGCTTCGGCCCCGGGGCGACGGGGGCTACGAGCAGTACTTC.

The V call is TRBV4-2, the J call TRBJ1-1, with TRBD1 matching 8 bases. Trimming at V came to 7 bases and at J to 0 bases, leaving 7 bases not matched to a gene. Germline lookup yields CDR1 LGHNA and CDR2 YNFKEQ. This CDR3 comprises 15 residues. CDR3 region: CASTWDRTVNTEAFF. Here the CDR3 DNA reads TGTGCCAGCACTTGGGACAGGACCGTGAACACTGAAGCTTTCTTT.

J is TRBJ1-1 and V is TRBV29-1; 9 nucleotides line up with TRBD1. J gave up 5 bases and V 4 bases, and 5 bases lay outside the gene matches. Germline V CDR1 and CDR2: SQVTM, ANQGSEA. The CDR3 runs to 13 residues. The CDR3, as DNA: TGCAGCGTTGTACAGGGGGCCGGGACTGAAGCTTTCTTT. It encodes CSVVQGAGTEAFF.

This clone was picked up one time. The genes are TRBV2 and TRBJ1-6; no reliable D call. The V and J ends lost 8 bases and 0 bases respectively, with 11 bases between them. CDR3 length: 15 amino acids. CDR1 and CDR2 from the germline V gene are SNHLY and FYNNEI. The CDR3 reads CASRGGSSYNSPLHF. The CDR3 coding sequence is TGTGCCAGCCGGGGTGGGAGCTCCTATAATTCACCCCTCCACTTT.

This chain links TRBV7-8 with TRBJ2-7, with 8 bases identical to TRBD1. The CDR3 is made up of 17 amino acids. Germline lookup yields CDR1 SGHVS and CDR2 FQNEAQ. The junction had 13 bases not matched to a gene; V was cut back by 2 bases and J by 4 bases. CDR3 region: CASSLSVNRGFGYEQYF. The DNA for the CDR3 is TGTGCCAGCAGCTTATCCGTAAACAGGGGGTTCGGGTACGAGCAGTACTTC.

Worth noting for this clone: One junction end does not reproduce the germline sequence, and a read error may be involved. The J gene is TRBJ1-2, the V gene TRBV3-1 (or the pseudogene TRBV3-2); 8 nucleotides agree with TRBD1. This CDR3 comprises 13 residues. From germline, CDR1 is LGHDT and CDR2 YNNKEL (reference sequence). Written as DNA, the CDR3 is TGTGCCAGCAGCCAAGATGACACAGGGGGTTTCCACTTC. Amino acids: CASSQDDTGGFHF.

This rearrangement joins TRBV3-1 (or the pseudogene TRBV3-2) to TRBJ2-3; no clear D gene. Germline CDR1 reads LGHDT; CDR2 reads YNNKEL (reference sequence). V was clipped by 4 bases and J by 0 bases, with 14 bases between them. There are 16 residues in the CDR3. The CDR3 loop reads CASSRFGRASTDTQYF. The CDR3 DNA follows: TGTGCCAGCAGCCGTTTCGGTCGGGCTAGCACAGATACGCAGTATTTT.